A single sample gave rise to the 7 T cell receptor beta chains below, sequenced in a study of blood T cells in healthy people across ages. Next came a second PCR, run for 7 to 11 cycles, which used a sample-barcoded 5' primer along with a J-beta primer mix. TCRdb reprocessed the 5' RACE reads with MiXCR, giving one entry per CDR3 protein. Here the sample spans about 640,000 distinct CDR3 sequences, approximately 50% being singletons. Source material: blood. These receptors were obtained from a man aged 60 to 75 in good health.

This clonotype showed up just a few times. This chain joins TRBV20-1 and TRBJ2-7; 8 nucleotides align to TRBD1. The length of the CDR3 is 12 residues. The V segment lost 7 bases and the J segment 3 bases; nucleotides outside the gene matches: 5. Germline-derived CDR1 and CDR2 are DFQATT and SNEGSKA (reference sequence). The CDR3 coding sequence is TGCAGTGGCAGACAGGGGAACTACGAGCAGTACTTC. As protein: CSGRQGNYEQYF.

This rearrangement joins TRBV2 to TRBJ1-4; TRBD1 aligns across 10 bases. The J segment lost 1 base and the V segment lost 6 bases, leaving 2 bases of the junction unmatched. The length of the CDR3 is 15 residues. The germline CDR1 and CDR2 sequences are SNHLY and FYNNEI. The DNA for the CDR3 is TGTGCCAGCAGGGGACAGGGGCTAACTAATGAAAAACTGTTTTTT. Its protein is CASRGQGLTNEKLFF.

The chain couples TRBV20-1 to TRBJ2-1; maybe TRBD2 (6 bases). Trimming cost V 0 bases and J 7 bases, with 19 bases left between them. The V gene's germline CDR1 is DFQATT and CDR2 SNEGSKA (reference sequence). This CDR3 comprises 16 residues. The CDR3 region is CSARDWEEPFRNEQFF. The CDR3 DNA reads TGCAGTGCTAGAGATTGGGAGGAGCCCTTTAGGAATGAGCAGTTCTTC.

The chain combines TRBV24-1 with TRBJ2-5, with 10 bases that match TRBD1. J lost 11 bases, V lost 0 bases, and 11 bases had no gene match. The length of the CDR3 is 16 residues. Germline loops: CDR1 KGHDR, CDR2 SFDVKD. CDR3 loop: CATSDLGTGAYEEQYF. The CDR3 DNA reads TGTGCCACCAGTGATTTGGGGACAGGGGCCTACGAAGAGCAGTACTTC.

The rearrangement uses TRBV28 and TRBJ1-2, with a possible D match to TRBD1 (6 bases). The CDR3 is 13 amino acids. With 5 bases removed from V and 10 bases from J, the gap between germline ends came to 17 bases. The V gene's germline CDR1 is MDHEN and CDR2 SYDVKM. The CDR3 is CASSPGTRHHYTF. CDR3 nucleotides: TGTGCCAGCAGTCCCGGGACAAGGCACCACTACACCTTC.

This chain joins TRBV27 and TRBJ2-2; D assignment may be TRBD1 or TRBD2 (5 bases each). The length of the CDR3 is 14 residues. The V end was cut by 6 bases, the J end by 7 bases, with 15 bases between. Germline V gene data show CDR1 as MNHEY and CDR2 as SMNVEV (reference sequence). The CDR3, as DNA: TGTGCCAGCAGACGAAAATGGGACCGCGGGGAGCTGTTTTTT. Translated, it gives CASRRKWDRGELFF.

The table lists this clonotype with a few counts. The genes are TRBV12-3 or TRBV12-4 and TRBJ2-4; possibly TRBD2 for D (6 bases). The assigned J gene may be wrong: the sequence end matches TRBJ2-5 better. The CDR3 extends over 17 amino acids. CDR3 in amino acids: CASSLLMGSGQKETQYF. CDR3 nucleotides: TGTGCCAGCAGTTTGCTGATGGGTAGCGGCCAAAAAGAGACCCAGTACTTC.